These 18 T cell receptor beta chains share one sample of origin, sequenced in a study of blood T cell repertoires in COVID-19. TCRdb's table, derived via immunoSEQ multiplex PCR, lists solely in-frame clones and lacks some. The table lists 180,000 or so clones, almost 85% of them singletons. The specimen sequenced was peripheral blood. The receptors originated from a human donor with acute or convalescent COVID-19. The donor label of this sample is uncertain.

This chain connects TRBV10-3 to TRBJ2-7; a possible D gene is TRBD1 (6 bases). Looked up from germline, CDR1 is ENHRY and CDR2 is SYGVKD. This CDR3 contains 14 residues. V was pared by 0 bases and J by 1 base, with 7 bases between. The CDR3: CAISESGGSYEQYF. The CDR3 coding sequence is TGTGCCATCAGTGAGTCAGGGGGATCCTACGAGCAGTACTTC.

CDR3 sequence (DNA): TGTGCCAGCACCCGGACTTTCTCCTACGAGCAGTACTTC. Translating gives CASTRTFSYEQYF. This sequence joins TRBV6-6 and TRBJ2-7; TRBD2 is a possible D gene (5 bases). The CDR3 covers 13 residues. Germline-derived CDR1 and CDR2 are MNHNY and SVGAGI (reference sequence). Between the trimmed V and J ends, which lost 7 bases and 0 bases, there was a span of 10 bases.

This clone was detected only a few times. This chain connects TRBV19 to TRBJ2-1; tentative D call: TRBD2 (5 bases). The CDR3 covers 14 residues. V shed 5 bases and J shed 4 bases, with 12 bases lying between them. Germline V gene sequence: CDR1 LNHDA, CDR2 SQIVND (reference sequence). The CDR3 loop reads CASSDSVLYNEQFF. CDR3 bases: TGTGCCAGTAGTGATAGCGTGTTATACAATGAGCAGTTCTTC.

The rearrangement joins TRBV10-3 to TRBJ2-3; D might be TRBD1 (6 bases). Germline CDR1 and CDR2: ENHRY and SYGVKD. Trimming removed 11 bases from V and 7 bases from J, with 16 bases in between. This CDR3 has 12 amino acids. CDR3 region: CAYRDSAYTQYF. CDR3 in DNA: TGTGCCTACAGGGATAGCGCGTATACGCAGTATTTT.

This clone appeared once. This sequence joins TRBV24-1 and TRBJ2-3; D gene ambiguous. This CDR3 comprises 13 residues. Trimming left V 2 bases short and J 5 bases short, with 7 bases between. Germline values: CDR1 KGHDR, CDR2 SFDVKD. The CDR3 coding sequence is TGTGCCACCAGTGATTCCCTCAGAGATACGCAGTATTTT. It codes for CATSDSLRDTQYF.

The rearrangement links TRBV27 to TRBJ2-4, with 11 bases fitting TRBD2. The CDR3 runs 13 residues. After removal of 7 bases from V and 8 bases from J, the junction contained 4 bases not matched to a gene. Germline V gene sequence: CDR1 MNHEY, CDR2 SMNVEV (reference sequence). This CDR3 reads CASKTSGSYIQYF. DNA for the CDR3: TGTGCCAGCAAAACTAGCGGGAGTTACATTCAGTACTTC.

V gene TRBV28 combines with J gene TRBJ1-1, with 9 bases fitting TRBD1. Trimming removed 7 bases from V and 8 bases from J; junction bases left unmatched: 17. CDR3 length equals 16 residues. From germline, CDR1 is MDHEN and CDR2 SYDVKM. The CDR3: CASTLPTGTGPGEAFF. The CDR3 nucleotides are TGTGCCAGCACTCTCCCAACCGGGACAGGGCCCGGGGAAGCTTTCTTT.

This chain uses TRBV5-8 with TRBJ1-1; the match to TRBD1 covers 9 bases. The germline V gene encodes CDR1 SGHTS and CDR2 YDEGEE. The CDR3 length is 11 residues. The J segment lost 11 bases and the V segment lost 5 bases, leaving 4 bases of the junction unmatched. The CDR3 is CASSHRGLAFF. The CDR3 DNA reads TGTGCCAGCAGTCACAGGGGGCTGGCTTTCTTT.

The V gene is TRBV5-1, the J gene TRBJ2-3, with TRBD2 identical over 10 bases. Per the germline V gene, CDR1 is SGHRS and CDR2 is YFSETQ. Trimming took 0 bases from V and 0 from J; bases not matched to a gene: 4. The CDR3 consists of 17 residues. The CDR3 coding sequence is TGCGCCAGCAGCTTGGCCTCGACTAGCGGGAGCACAGATACGCAGTATTTT. Encoded protein: CASSLASTSGSTDTQYF.

The V gene is TRBV9, the J gene TRBJ1-5; D uncertain. CDR1 is SGDLS and CDR2 is YYNGEE in the germline V gene. This CDR3 has 14 residues. Trimming removed 0 bases at V and 5 bases at J, with 9 bases between. CDR3 sequence (DNA): TGTGCCAGCAGCGTAGAGGCAGGCGATCAGCCCCAGCATTTT. Protein: CASSVEAGDQPQHF.

This chain connects TRBV19 to TRBJ1-1; no firm D call. The germline CDR1 and CDR2 sequences are LNHDA and SQIVND (reference sequence). The CDR3 sequence is 15 residues long. V lost 4 bases to trimming and J lost 6 bases, with 18 bases between them. CDR3 sequence: CASSTGSASPAEAFF. Here the CDR3 DNA reads TGTGCCAGTAGTACGGGGTCTGCTAGCCCAGCTGAAGCTTTCTTT.

The rearrangement uses TRBV9 and TRBJ1-4; TRBD1 matches 12 bases. The CDR3 runs to 18 residues. J lost 4 bases, V lost 3 bases, and 10 bases had no gene match. Per the germline V gene, CDR1 is SGDLS and CDR2 is YYNGEE. The CDR3 DNA reads TGTGCCAGCAGCGCCAGACCGGGACAGGGGGCGATTAATGAAAAACTGTTTTTT. Residues: CASSARPGQGAINEKLFF.

The chain combines TRBV2 with TRBJ2-5, with TRBD2 identical over 12 bases. The germline V gene encodes CDR1 SNHLY and CDR2 FYNNEI. V lost 6 bases and J lost 5; bases outside the gene matches: 10. CDR3 length: 16 amino acids. The CDR3 here is CASRRTSGTIWETQYF. Written as DNA, the CDR3 is TGTGCCAGCAGGCGGACTAGCGGGACGATCTGGGAGACCCAGTACTTC.

This sequence joins TRBV5-5 and TRBJ1-1; TRBD1 matches at 7 bases. This CDR3 region has 15 residues. Germline V gene lookup returns CDR1 SGHKS and CDR2 YYEKEE (reference sequence). The V and J ends lost 0 bases and 3 bases, in that order; junction bases with no gene match: 5. CDR3 sequence (DNA): TGTGCCAGCAGCTTGGATAGGGGGCTGTACACTGAAGCTTTCTTT. Amino acids: CASSLDRGLYTEAFF.

This clone was seen many times. This chain uses TRBV2 with TRBJ2-5; D possibly corresponds to TRBD2 (5 bases). CDR1 and CDR2 (germline): SNHLY, FYNNEI. V was clipped by 7 bases and J by 9 bases, with 12 bases between them. The CDR3 extends over 11 amino acids. Written as DNA, the CDR3 is TGTGCCAGCAATGCGGAGGAGGCCCAGTACTTC. Translation gives CASNAEEAQYF.

The chain has TRBV7-9 and TRBJ1-1; 9 positions agree with TRBD1. Trimming at V came to 4 bases and at J to 4 bases, leaving 13 bases not matched to a gene. The CDR3 is 17 amino acids. Germline V lookup: CDR1 SEHNR, CDR2 FQNEAQ (reference sequence). CDR3 coding DNA: TGTGCCAGCAGCTCCAGCGGGAAAGGGACAGGGTTCACTGAAGCTTTCTTT. It specifies CASSSSGKGTGFTEAFF.

The chain couples TRBV10-2 to TRBJ2-1, with 14 bases identical to TRBD2. The CDR3 has 16 residues. Germline CDR1 and CDR2: WSHSY and SAAADI. The V segment lost 2 bases and the J segment 7 bases; nucleotides outside the gene matches: 4. The DNA of the CDR3 is TGCGCCAGCAGTGAGCCCGGGACTAGCGGGAGAAATGAGCAGTTCTTC. Its protein is CASSEPGTSGRNEQFF.

This clone was seen only once. The chain links TRBV27 to TRBJ1-2, with 8 bases lining up with TRBD1. Trimming at V came to 5 bases and at J to 4 bases, leaving 9 bases not matched to a gene. The CDR3 consists of 15 residues. CDR1 MNHEY and CDR2 SMNVEV come from the germline V gene (reference sequence). The CDR3 protein is CASSRGQGRLYGYTF. The CDR3 region has the DNA TGTGCCAGCAGTAGAGGACAGGGCCGTCTCTATGGCTACACCTTC.